The 9 T cell receptor beta chains below come from one sample, sequenced in a study of cytomegalovirus exposure and HLA in healthy donors. The primer mix had 60 Vbeta and 13 Jbeta primers. Generated by immunoSEQ multiplex PCR, the TCRdb table keeps only in-frame clones and is missing some. Of 75,000 to 100,000 clones in the sample, 81% were seen once. Input material: PBMCs. The receptors come from a man aged 35 to 55 in good health and CMV-seropositive.

The chain carries TRBV9 and TRBJ2-1; D not certain. Germline loops: CDR1 SGDLS, CDR2 YYNGEE. Trimming left V 2 bases short and J 0 bases short, with 6 bases between. This CDR3 is 14 amino acids long. CDR3 region: CASSVGPSYNEQFF. The DNA for the CDR3 is TGTGCCAGCAGCGTCGGTCCCTCCTACAATGAGCAGTTCTTC.

This rearrangement joins TRBV4-1 to TRBJ2-1; TRBD1 aligns across 11 bases. The V segment lost 4 bases and the J segment 6 bases; nucleotides outside the gene matches: 2. The CDR3 totals 14 residues. Germline CDR1 reads MGHRA; CDR2 reads YSYEKL. The CDR3 region is CASSLGQGANEQFF. In nucleotides, the CDR3 is TGCGCCAGCAGCCTCGGACAGGGGGCCAATGAGCAGTTCTTC.

This chain connects TRBV28 to TRBJ2-1; the match to TRBD1 covers 9 bases. The CDR3 extends over 16 amino acids. With 6 bases clipped from V and 10 bases from J, the junction kept 16 bases outside the gene matches. The germline V gene has CDR1 MDHEN and CDR2 SYDVKM. DNA for the CDR3: TGTGCCAGCAGCATACCGGGGACAGGGAGAAAGCAAGAGCAGTTCTTC. Translation gives CASSIPGTGRKQEQFF.

The chain couples TRBV7-9 to TRBJ1-2; D is perhaps TRBD1 (6 bases). The CDR3 is 16 amino acids. Looked up from germline, CDR1 is SEHNR and CDR2 is FQNEAQ (reference sequence). V dropped 5 bases and J dropped 3 bases, with 19 bases sitting between them. CDR3 DNA: TGTGCCAGCAGCCTCCGGTTTGGGGGCGAGGACTATGGCTACACCTTC. Its translation: CASSLRFGGEDYGYTF.

This sequence joins TRBV28 and TRBJ2-1, with 11 nucleotides matching TRBD2. This CDR3 is built from 17 residues. Trimming removed 4 bases from V and 5 bases from J; junction bases left unmatched: 10. The V gene's germline CDR1 is MDHEN and CDR2 SYDVKM. CDR3 amino acids: CASSYTVGTSGNNEQFF. The CDR3 region has the DNA TGTGCCAGCAGTTATACGGTCGGGACTAGCGGTAACAATGAGCAGTTCTTC.

DNA for the CDR3: TGTGCCAGCAGCGGACTAGCGGGAGGTCGCAATGAGCAGTTCTTC. Its protein product is CASSGLAGGRNEQFF. This chain joins TRBV5-5 and TRBJ2-1, with 14 bases matching TRBD2. CDR3 length equals 15 residues. Germline V gene data show CDR1 as SGHKS and CDR2 as YYEKEE (reference sequence). V shed 4 bases, J shed 6 bases, and the junction held 3 bases outside the gene matches.

This clone was detected only a few times. The chain carries TRBV7-3 and TRBJ2-5, with a tentative D call TRBD2 (6 bases). The CDR3 is 14 amino acids. Trimming took off 0 bases at V and 3 bases at J, with 8 bases between the two ends. Germline loops: CDR1 SGHTA, CDR2 FQGTGA. The CDR3 sequence: CASSLTGEEETQYF. The CDR3, as DNA: TGTGCCAGCAGCTTAACAGGGGAGGAAGAGACCCAGTACTTC.

This sequence joins TRBV14 and TRBJ2-3, with 11 bases fitting TRBD2. The germline CDR1 and CDR2 sequences are SGHDN and FVKESK. Unmatched junction bases numbered 25, after V lost 4 bases and J lost 4 bases. The CDR3 is 22 residues long. CDR3 region: CASSRGGRYLGTSGPGPDTQYF. In DNA, the CDR3 is TGTGCCAGCAGCCGAGGGGGTCGGTATCTCGGGACTAGCGGTCCGGGCCCAGATACGCAGTATTTT.

The V and J genes are TRBV9 and TRBJ2-5; tentative D call: TRBD2 (6 bases). The tail of the sequence fits TRBJ2-7 better, so the J call may be wrong. This CDR3 comprises 15 residues. The V gene's germline CDR1 is SGDLS and CDR2 YYNGEE. CDR3 sequence (DNA): TGTGCCAGCAGCGAAAGGGTAGCGGAAACCTACGAGCAGTACTTC. Its protein is CASSERVAETYEQYF.